A selection of T cell receptor beta chains follows, all from one sample in a study of cytomegalovirus exposure and HLA in healthy donors. Here immunoSEQ multiplex PCR was the method, and the copy in TCRdb shows in-frame clones only, minus some. The sample records around 160,000 clones, around 68% being singletons. The sample consisted of PBMCs. The receptors stem from a middle-aged man in good health and CMV-seronegative. Both conserved end residues are part of each CDR3. D genes are given only for firm matches. The size field is filled for only some rows; it gives once, few, many or a size class.

size	V	D	length	J	CDR3	DNA
.	TRBV11-2	.	15	TRBJ1-1	CASSGRGSMNTEAFF	TGTGCCAGCAGCGGGCGGGGGTCAATGAACACTGAAGCTTTCTTT
few	TRBV23-1	TRBD1	14	TRBJ1-2	CASSPGQDSPAGTF	TGCGCCAGCAGCCCCGGACAGGACTCTCCGGCGGGCACCTTC
few	TRBV18	TRBD1	18	TRBJ2-2	CASSRTVSGQGYTGELFF	TGTGCCAGCTCACGGACCGTCTCCGGACAGGGCTACACCGGGGAGCTGTTTTTT
few	TRBV2	.	12	TRBJ2-1	CASSEGANEQFF	TGTGCCAGCAGTGAAGGGGCAAATGAGCAGTTCTTC
.	TRBV6-5	.	14	TRBJ1-2	CASSYSTGAYGYTF	TGTGCCAGCAGTTACTCGACAGGCGCCTATGGCTACACCTTC
.	TRBV19	TRBD1	16	TRBJ2-3	CASSSSDRPPTDTQYF	TGTGCCAGTAGTTCATCGGACAGGCCCCCTACAGATACGCAGTATTTT
.	TRBV2	.	14	TRBJ2-7	CASSEERGSYEQYF	TGTGCCAGCAGCGAAGAGAGGGGGTCCTACGAGCAGTACTTC
.	TRBV7-3	.	15	TRBJ1-2	CASSDHVKTYYGYTF	TGTGCCAGCAGCGACCACGTAAAGACATACTATGGCTACACCTTC
.	TRBV6-5	TRBD1	15	TRBJ2-7	CASSRSLGGNNEQYF	TGTGCCAGCAGTAGATCGTTAGGGGGCAACAACGAGCAGTACTTC
.	TRBV25-1	.	15	TRBJ1-4	CASSELTGKDEKLFF	TGTGCCAGCAGTGAATTAACAGGGAAGGATGAAAAACTGTTTTTT
.	TRBV5-1	TRBD2	16	TRBJ2-5	CASSLDSSGFQETQYF	TGCGCCAGCAGCTTGGATAGTAGCGGGTTTCAAGAGACCCAGTACTTC
few	TRBV28	TRBD1	14	TRBJ1-6	CASSPPGQNSPLHF	TGTGCCAGCAGTCCACCGGGACAGAATTCACCCCTCCACTTT
few	TRBV11-2	TRBD2	17	TRBJ2-7	CASSLVGGVRVSYEQYF	TGTGCCAGCAGCTTAGTGGGAGGGGTAAGGGTGTCCTACGAGCAGTACTTC
once	TRBV5-1	TRBD2	15	TRBJ2-7	CASSVTGTSVYEQYF	TGCGCCAGCAGCGTAACCGGGACTAGCGTCTACGAGCAGTACTTC
.	TRBV19	.	14	TRBJ1-2	CASSSPPGRYGYTF	TGTGCCAGTAGTTCTCCGCCAGGGCGCTATGGCTACACCTTC
.	TRBV5-1	.	15	TRBJ2-2	CASSLGAPMEGELFF	TGCGCCAGCAGCTTGGGGGCCCCTATGGAAGGGGAGCTGTTTTTT
few	TRBV19	TRBD2	16	TRBJ2-3	CASRSGTSGLTDTQYF	TGTGCCAGTAGGTCTGGGACTAGCGGACTCACAGATACGCAGTATTTT
.	TRBV6-1	TRBD1	15	TRBJ1-1	CASSEGTGLNTEAFF	TGTGCCAGCAGTGAAGGGACAGGTTTGAACACTGAAGCTTTCTTT
.	TRBV5-1	TRBD1	13	TRBJ2-7	CASGWTGDYEQYF	TGCGCCAGCGGATGGACAGGGGATTACGAGCAGTACTTC
.	TRBV4-1	.	19	TRBJ1-5	CASSQDLFTSRGSNQPQHF	TGCGCCAGCAGCCAAGATCTGTTCACAAGCCGGGGGAGCAATCAGCCCCAGCATTTT
.	TRBV2	TRBD1	14	TRBJ2-7	CASRFRDSSYEQYF	TGTGCCAGCAGATTTCGGGACAGCTCCTACGAGCAGTACTTC
.	TRBV11-2	.	14	TRBJ1-2	CASSFRQGLYGYTF	TGTGCCAGCAGCTTTCGCCAGGGCCTATATGGCTACACCTTC
.	TRBV19	.	13	TRBJ1-1	CASSIRSDVQAFF	TGTGCCAGTAGTATTCGGAGCGACGTGCAGGCTTTCTTT
.	TRBV2	.	14	TRBJ1-1	CASRDMTENTEAFF	TGTGCCAGCAGGGACATGACAGAAAACACTGAAGCTTTCTTT
once	TRBV28	.	14	TRBJ1-2	CASSLTGGPPDYTF	TGTGCCAGCAGTTTAACCGGCGGGCCGCCGGACTACACCTTC
.	TRBV6-5	.	15	TRBJ2-6	CASSSQVSGANVLTF	TGTGCCAGCAGTTCTCAGGTATCTGGGGCCAACGTCCTGACTTTC
.	TRBV5-1	TRBD1	15	TRBJ1-1	CASSSSGTGNTEAFF	TGCGCCAGCAGCTCATCCGGGACAGGGAACACTGAAGCTTTCTTT
.	TRBV29-1	.	14	TRBJ1-2	CSAGARGNSYGYTF	TGCAGCGCTGGAGCTAGGGGGAACAGCTATGGCTACACCTTC
.	TRBV5-1	TRBD1	17	TRBJ1-1	CASSWIGTGGGDTEAFF	TGCGCCAGCAGCTGGATAGGGACAGGGGGAGGCGACACTGAAGCTTTCTTT
.	TRBV4-2	.	15	TRBJ1-2	CASSQGSAGDYGYTF	TGTGCCAGCAGCCAAGGGTCTGCGGGGGACTATGGCTACACCTTC
few	TRBV6-6	.	13	TRBJ1-6	CASSPVAGGTLHF	TGTGCCAGCAGCCCCGTGGCAGGCGGGACCCTCCACTTT
.	TRBV6-5	TRBD1	12	TRBJ1-2	CASSDRVYGYTF	TGTGCCAGCAGTGACAGGGTCTATGGCTACACCTTC
.	TRBV7-2	TRBD2	16	TRBJ2-5	CASSPLGAGVRETQYF	TGTGCCAGCAGCCCACTGGGAGCGGGGGTTCGGGAGACCCAGTACTTC
.	TRBV7-2	.	15	TRBJ2-5	CASSFGLPPQETQYF	TGTGCCAGCAGCTTTGGACTGCCCCCCCAAGAGACCCAGTACTTC
.	TRBV4-3	TRBD2	17	TRBJ2-2	CASSQVPSGGAIGELFF	TGCGCCAGCAGCCAAGTTCCTAGCGGGGGGGCTATCGGGGAGCTGTTTTTT
.	TRBV7-2	TRBD1	14	TRBJ2-2	CASSPRDRAGELFF	TGTGCCAGCAGCCCCCGGGACAGGGCCGGGGAGCTGTTTTTT
.	TRBV5-6	TRBD1	15	TRBJ1-5	CASSLGQGVTQPQHF	TGTGCCAGCAGCTTGGGACAGGGGGTTACTCAGCCCCAGCATTTT